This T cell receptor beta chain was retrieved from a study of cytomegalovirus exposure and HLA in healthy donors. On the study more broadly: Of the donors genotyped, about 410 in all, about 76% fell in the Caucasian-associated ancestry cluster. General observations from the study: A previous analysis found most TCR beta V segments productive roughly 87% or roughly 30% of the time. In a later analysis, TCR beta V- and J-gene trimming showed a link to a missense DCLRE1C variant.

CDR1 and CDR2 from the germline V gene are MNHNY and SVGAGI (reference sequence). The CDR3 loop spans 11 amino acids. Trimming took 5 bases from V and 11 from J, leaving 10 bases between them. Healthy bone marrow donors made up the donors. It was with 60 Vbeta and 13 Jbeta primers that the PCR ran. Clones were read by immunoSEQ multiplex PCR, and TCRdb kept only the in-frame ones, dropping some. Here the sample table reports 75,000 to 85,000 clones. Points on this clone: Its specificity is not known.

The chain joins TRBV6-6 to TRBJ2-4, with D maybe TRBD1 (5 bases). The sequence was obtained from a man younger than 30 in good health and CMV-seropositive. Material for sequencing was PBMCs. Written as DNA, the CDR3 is TGTGCCAGCAGTGGAGCCAGGGTTCAGTACTTC. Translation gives CASSGARVQYF.